This TCR beta chain was profiled in a study of cytomegalovirus exposure and HLA in healthy donors. Trimming removed 3 bases from V and 3 bases from J, with 7 bases in between. CDR1 and CDR2 (germline): SGDLS, YYNGEE. There are 13 residues in the CDR3. Use of 60 Vbeta and 13 Jbeta primers characterized the PCR. Assay used: immunoSEQ multiplex PCR; TCRdb lists only in-frame clones, some missing. The sample lists about 150,000 clones, roughly 80% occurring once. Worth noting for this clone: Its antigen is not identified.

Study results and limitations: A later analysis associated approximately 17,000 TCR beta sequences with HLA alleles at a 0.05 false discovery rate. DRB1 showed the most TCR associations and HLA-C the fewest in a later analysis, as rates varied by HLA locus. TCR beta V- and J-gene trimming, according to a later analysis, was linked to a missense DCLRE1C variant. Listed as cytomegalovirus-associated were 150 to 200 TCR beta chains.

The sample taken for sequencing was PBMCs. V usage is TRBV9 and J usage is TRBJ2-4; D gene uncertain. This TCR was sampled from a man younger than 40 in good health and CMV-seronegative. CDR3 sequence (DNA): TGTGCCAGCAGCGCTGACAACAAAAACATTCAGTACTTC. This sequence encodes CASSADNKNIQYF.